The T cell receptor beta chain under discussion was sequenced for a study of CXCR3-negative and CXCR3-positive naive CD8 T cells. As for the study in general: Cumulative TRB read yield was about 140 million, averaging about 1.5 +/- 0.3 million per library.

In triplicate, each CD8+ T cell subset was sorted at around 290,000 cells per replicate. The CDR3 has 15 residues. The germline CDR1 and CDR2 sequences are LNHDA and SQIVND (reference sequence). Study-wide findings and caveats: Diversity in memory CD8+ cells fell much lower than the comparably high levels seen in both naive subsets. Naive cells, whether CXCR3-negative or CXCR3-positive, had similar TRBV-TRBJ usage, while memory cells differed.

For this clonotype: As yet, its antigen is unknown.

UMI-labeled 5' RACE TRB cDNA libraries were prepared from the cells. TCRdb reprocessed the 5' RACE reads and stores each CDR3 protein as one record, lacking DNA. This table lists roughly 48,000 distinct CDR3 sequences. The source is a human donor in good health. Some clones in this sample may be carry-over from other donors' samples. Sequences were obtained from memory CD8+ T cells from blood. This chain uses TRBV19 with TRBJ1-5; as DNA is missing, the TRBD1 call by TCRdb cannot be tested. Here the CDR3 reads CASSLAGQSNQPQHF.